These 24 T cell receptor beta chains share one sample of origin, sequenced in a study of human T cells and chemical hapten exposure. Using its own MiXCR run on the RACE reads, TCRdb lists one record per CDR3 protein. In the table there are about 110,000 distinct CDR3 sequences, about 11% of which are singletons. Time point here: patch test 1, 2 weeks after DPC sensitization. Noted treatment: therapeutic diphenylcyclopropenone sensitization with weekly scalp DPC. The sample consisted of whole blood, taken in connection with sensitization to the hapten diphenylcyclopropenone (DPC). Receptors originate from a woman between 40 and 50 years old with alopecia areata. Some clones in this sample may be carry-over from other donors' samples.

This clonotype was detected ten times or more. This CDR3 is CASKSPGRIYGYTF. For the CDR3, the DNA is TGTGCCAGCAAATCCCCGGGACGGATCTATGGCTACACCTTC. The V gene is TRBV6-2 or TRBV6-3, the J gene TRBJ1-2; a weak D match, TRBD1 (5 bases). CDR1 MNHEY and CDR2 SVGEGT come from the germline V gene. Trimming stripped 7 bases from V and 4 bases from J, with 16 bases between. CDR3 length: 14 residues.

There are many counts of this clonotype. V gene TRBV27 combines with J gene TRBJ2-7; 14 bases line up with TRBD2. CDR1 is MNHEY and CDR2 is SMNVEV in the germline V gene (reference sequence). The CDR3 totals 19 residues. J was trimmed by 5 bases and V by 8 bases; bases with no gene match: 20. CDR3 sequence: CASATLGLAGVGARDEQYF. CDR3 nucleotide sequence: TGTGCCAGCGCCACTTTGGGACTAGCGGGAGTGGGAGCACGGGACGAGCAGTACTTC.

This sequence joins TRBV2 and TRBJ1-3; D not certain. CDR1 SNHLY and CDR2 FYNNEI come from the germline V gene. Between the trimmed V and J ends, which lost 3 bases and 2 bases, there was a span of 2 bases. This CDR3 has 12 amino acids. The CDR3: CASSEAGNTIYF. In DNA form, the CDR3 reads TGTGCCAGCAGTGAGGCTGGAAACACCATATATTTT. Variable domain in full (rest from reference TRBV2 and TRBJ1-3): EPEVTQTPSHQVTQMGQEVILRCVPISNHLYFYWYRQILGQKVEFLVSFYNNEISEKSEIFDDQFSVERPDGSNFTLKIRSTKLEDSAMYFCASSEAGNTIYFGEGSWLTVV.

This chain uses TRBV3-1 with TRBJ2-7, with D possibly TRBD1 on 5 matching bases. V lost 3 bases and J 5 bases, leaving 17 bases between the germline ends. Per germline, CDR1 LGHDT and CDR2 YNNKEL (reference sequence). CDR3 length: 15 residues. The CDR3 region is CASSHWQGRRDEQYF. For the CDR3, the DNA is TGTGCCAGCAGCCATTGGCAGGGCCGTCGGGACGAGCAGTACTTC.

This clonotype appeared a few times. The DNA of the CDR3 is TGTGCTAGTGGCGGCGGGCGGAGGAACACTGAAGCTTTCTTT. The encoded protein is CASGGGRRNTEAFF. This sequence joins TRBV12-5 and TRBJ1-1; D unresolved. Trimming took 6 bases from V and 1 from J, leaving 12 bases between them. This CDR3 region has 14 residues. Germline loops: CDR1 LGHNT, CDR2 FRNRAP.

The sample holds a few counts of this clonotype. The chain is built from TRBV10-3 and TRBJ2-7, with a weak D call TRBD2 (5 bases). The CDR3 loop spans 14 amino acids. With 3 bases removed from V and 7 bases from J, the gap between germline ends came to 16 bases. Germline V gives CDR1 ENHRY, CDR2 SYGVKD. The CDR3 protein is CAISDGSTKSEQYF. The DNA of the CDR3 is TGTGCCATCAGTGATGGGAGCACCAAGTCGGAGCAGTACTTC.

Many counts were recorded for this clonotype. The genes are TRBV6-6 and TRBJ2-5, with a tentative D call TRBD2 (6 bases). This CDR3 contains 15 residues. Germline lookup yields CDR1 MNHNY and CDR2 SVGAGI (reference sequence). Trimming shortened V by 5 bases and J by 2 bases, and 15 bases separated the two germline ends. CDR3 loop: CASSNPAGRQETQYF. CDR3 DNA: TGTGCCAGCAGTAACCCGGCCGGGAGACAAGAGACCCAGTACTTC.

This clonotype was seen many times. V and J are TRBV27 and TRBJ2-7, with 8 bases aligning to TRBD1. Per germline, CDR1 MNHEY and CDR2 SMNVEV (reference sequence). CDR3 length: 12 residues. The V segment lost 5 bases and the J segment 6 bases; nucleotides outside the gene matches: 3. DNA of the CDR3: TGTGCCAGCAGTGGACAGGGCCGCGAGCAGTACTTC. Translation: CASSGQGREQYF.

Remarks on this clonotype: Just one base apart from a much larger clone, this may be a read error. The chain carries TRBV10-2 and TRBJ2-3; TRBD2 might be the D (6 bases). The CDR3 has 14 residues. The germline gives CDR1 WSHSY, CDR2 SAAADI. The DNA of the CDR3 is TGCGCCAGCTCCCAACTTAGCGGCACAGGTACGCAGTATTTT. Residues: CASSQLSGTGTQYF.

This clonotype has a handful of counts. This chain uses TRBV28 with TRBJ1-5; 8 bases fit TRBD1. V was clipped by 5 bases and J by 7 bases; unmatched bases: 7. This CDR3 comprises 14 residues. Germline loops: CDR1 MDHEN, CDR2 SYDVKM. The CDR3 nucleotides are TGTGCCAGCAGTGTCGGACAGGGTCGACAGCCCCAGCATTTT. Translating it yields CASSVGQGRQPQHF. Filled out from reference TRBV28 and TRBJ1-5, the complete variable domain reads DVKVTQSSRYLVKRTGEKVFLECVQDMDHENMFWYRQDPGLGLRLIYFSYDVKMKEKGDIPEGYSVSREKKERFSLILESASTNQTSMYLCASSVGQGRQPQHFGDGTRLSIL.

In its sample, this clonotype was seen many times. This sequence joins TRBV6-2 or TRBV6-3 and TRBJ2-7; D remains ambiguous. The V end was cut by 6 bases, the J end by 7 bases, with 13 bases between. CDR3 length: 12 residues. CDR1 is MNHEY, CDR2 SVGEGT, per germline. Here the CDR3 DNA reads TGTGCCAGCAGCCGGAGCTCGATGGAGCAGTACTTC. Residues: CASSRSSMEQYF.

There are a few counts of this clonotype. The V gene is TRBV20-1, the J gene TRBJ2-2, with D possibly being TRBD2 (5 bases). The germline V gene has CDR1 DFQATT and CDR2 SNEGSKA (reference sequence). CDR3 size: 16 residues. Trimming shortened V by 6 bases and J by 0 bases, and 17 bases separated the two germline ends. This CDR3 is CSARGLGSANTGELFF. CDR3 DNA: TGCAGTGCCCGGGGATTAGGTAGCGCGAACACCGGGGAGCTGTTTTTT.

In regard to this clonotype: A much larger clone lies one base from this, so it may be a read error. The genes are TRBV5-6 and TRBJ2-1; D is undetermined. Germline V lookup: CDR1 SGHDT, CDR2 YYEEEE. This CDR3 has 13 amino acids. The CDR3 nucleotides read TGTACCAGCATCCTGAGGTCCGACAATGAGCAGTTCTTC. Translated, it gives CTSILRSDNEQFF.

CDR3 residues: CASSYWRLAGSTDTQYF. The CDR3 nucleotides are TGTGCCAGCAGTTACTGGAGACTAGCAGGCAGCACAGATACGCAGTATTTT. This chain uses TRBV6-5 with TRBJ2-3, with 7 bases fitting TRBD2. J gave up 0 bases and V 1 base, and 7 bases lay outside the gene matches. The CDR3 runs 17 residues. CDR1 and CDR2 (germline): MNHEY, SVGAGI.

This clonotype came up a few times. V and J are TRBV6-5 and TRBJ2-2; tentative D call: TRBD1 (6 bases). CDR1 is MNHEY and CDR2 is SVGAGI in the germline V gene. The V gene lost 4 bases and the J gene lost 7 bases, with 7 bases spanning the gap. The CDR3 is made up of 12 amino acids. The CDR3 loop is CASSFRGGELFF. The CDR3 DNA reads TGTGCCAGCAGTTTCAGGGGCGGGGAGCTGTTTTTT.

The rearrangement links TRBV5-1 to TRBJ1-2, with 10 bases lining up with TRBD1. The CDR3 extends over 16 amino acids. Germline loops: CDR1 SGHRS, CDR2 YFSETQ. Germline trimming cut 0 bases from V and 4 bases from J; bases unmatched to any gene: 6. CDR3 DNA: TGCGCCAGCAGCTTGGCCGGACAGGGGGAGATCTATGGCTACACCTTC. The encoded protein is CASSLAGQGEIYGYTF.

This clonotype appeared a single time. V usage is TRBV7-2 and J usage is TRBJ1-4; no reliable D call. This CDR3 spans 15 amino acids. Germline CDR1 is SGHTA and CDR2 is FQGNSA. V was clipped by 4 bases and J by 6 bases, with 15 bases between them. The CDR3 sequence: CASSSPTDGYEKLFF. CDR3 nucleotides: TGTGCCAGCAGCTCACCGACGGACGGCTATGAAAAACTGTTTTTT.

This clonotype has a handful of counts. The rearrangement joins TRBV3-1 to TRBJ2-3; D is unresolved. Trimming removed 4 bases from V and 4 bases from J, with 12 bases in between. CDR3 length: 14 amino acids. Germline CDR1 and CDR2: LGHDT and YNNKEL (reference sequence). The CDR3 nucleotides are TGTGCCAGCAGCCCCGCCGCGTTACCAGATACGCAGTATTTT. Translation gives CASSPAALPDTQYF.

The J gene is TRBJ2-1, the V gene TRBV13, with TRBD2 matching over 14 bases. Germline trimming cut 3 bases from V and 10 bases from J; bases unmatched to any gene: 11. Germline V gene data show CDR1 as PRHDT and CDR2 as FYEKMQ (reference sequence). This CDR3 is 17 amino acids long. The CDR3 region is CASSFGLAGGLWEEQFF. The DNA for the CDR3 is TGTGCCAGCAGCTTCGGACTAGCGGGAGGCCTTTGGGAGGAGCAGTTCTTC.

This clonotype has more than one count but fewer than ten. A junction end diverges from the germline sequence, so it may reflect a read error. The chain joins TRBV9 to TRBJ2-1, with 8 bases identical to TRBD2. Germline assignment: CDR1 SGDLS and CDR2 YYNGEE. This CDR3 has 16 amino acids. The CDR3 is CASSQRLASSSNEQFF. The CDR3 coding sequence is TGTGCCAGCAGCCAACGACTAGCGTCGTCCTCCAATGAGCAGTTCTTC.

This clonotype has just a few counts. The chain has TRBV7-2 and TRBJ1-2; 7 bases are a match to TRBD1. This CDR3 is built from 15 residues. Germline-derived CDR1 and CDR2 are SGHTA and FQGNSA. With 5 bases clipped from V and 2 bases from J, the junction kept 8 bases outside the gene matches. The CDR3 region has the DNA TGTGCCAGCAGCGTCACAGGGGTACCCAACTATGGCTACACCTTC. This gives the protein CASSVTGVPNYGYTF.

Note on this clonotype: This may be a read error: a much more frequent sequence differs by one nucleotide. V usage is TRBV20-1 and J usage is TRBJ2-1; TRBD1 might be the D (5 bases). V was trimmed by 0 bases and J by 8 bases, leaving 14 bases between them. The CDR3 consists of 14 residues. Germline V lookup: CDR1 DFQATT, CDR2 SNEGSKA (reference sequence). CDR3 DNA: TGCAGTGCTAGAGATCGGGTCAAGGGGCATGAGCAGTTCTTC. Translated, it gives CSARDRVKGHEQFF.

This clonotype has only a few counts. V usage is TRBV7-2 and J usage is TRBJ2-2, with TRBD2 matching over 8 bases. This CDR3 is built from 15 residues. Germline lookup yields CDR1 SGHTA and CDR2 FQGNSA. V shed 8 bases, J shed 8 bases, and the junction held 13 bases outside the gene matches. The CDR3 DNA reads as TGTGCCAGCCCCCTTAGGAACGGGGGGGCGGGGGAGCTGTTTTTT. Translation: CASPLRNGGAGELFF.

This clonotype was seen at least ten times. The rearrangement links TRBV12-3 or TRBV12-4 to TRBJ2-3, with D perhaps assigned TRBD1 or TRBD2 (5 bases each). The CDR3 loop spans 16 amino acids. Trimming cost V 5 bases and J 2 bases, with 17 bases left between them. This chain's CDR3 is CASSPGFGANTDTQYF. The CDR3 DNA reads TGTGCCAGCAGTCCCGGCTTCGGGGCAAACACAGATACGCAGTATTTT.